This TCR beta chain was found in a study of early T cells in non-severe SARS-CoV-2 infection. CDR3 length equals 14 residues. Trimming shortened V by 1 base and J by 2 bases, and 8 bases separated the two germline ends. Germline V CDR1 and CDR2: SGHTA, FQGNSA. TCRdb itself ran the 5' RACE reads through MiXCR, one entry per CDR3 protein. This table has 50,000 to 65,000 distinct CDR3 sequences, about 9.8% appearing once. This clonotype has at least ten counts. The chain recombines TRBV7-2 with TRBJ2-5, with D uncertain. The sequence was collected from an adult who was a healthcare worker with PCR-confirmed SARS-CoV-2 infection or an uninfected control (not recorded which). Sequenced: whole blood. In nucleotides, the CDR3 is TGTGCCAGCAGCTTAGTGGACCCGCAAGAGACCCAGTACTTC. It yields the protein CASSLVDPQETQYF.